The clone carrying this T cell receptor beta chain was seen repeatedly, ten times or more. The record originates from a study of spatial heterogeneity in lung cancer. TCRdb re-analysed the 5' RACE reads in MiXCR, keeping a single row per CDR3 protein. The table has 50,000 to 75,000 distinct CDR3 sequences, nearly 6.5% seen once. Losses at the gene ends were 1 base for V and 1 base for J; bases not matched to a gene: 5. The CDR3 runs to 16 residues. In germline, CDR1 is MGHRA, CDR2 YSYEKL. Time point noted: sample taken at primary tumor resection. The chain joins TRBV4-1 to TRBJ2-3; 7 bases match TRBD2. Sequenced material: PBMCs, taken at surgery. The sequence was collected from a female donor with early-stage non-small cell lung cancer. CDR3 nucleotide sequence: TGCGCCAGCAGCCAAGGTGGGGGGGGTGGCACAGATACGCAGTATTTT. Translated, it gives CASSQGGGGGTDTQYF.